One sample yielded the 4 T cell receptor beta chains listed below, sequenced in a study of Ad26.COV2.S vaccination and SARS-CoV-2 variants. Using immunoSEQ multiplex PCR, the repertoire was profiled, and TCRdb retains in-frame clones only, with some absent. This table holds about 680,000 clones, around 90% found once. The treatment here: around 19 received Ad26.COV2.S at low or high dose, single or two shots; about 5 received placebo; per-sample allocation not given. Day 63 after the first vaccine or placebo injection was the time point for sampling. The sequencing used peripheral blood, collected in a trial of Ad26.COV2.S vaccine versus placebo. These TCRs come from a person aged 18-65 years who received the Ad26.COV2.S COVID-19 vaccine or a placebo.

Concerning this clone: This same CDR3 is encoded by further DNA sequences in the sample. The chain carries TRBV19 and TRBJ1-1, with D perhaps matching TRBD1 (5 bases). In germline, CDR1 is LNHDA, CDR2 SQIVND (reference sequence). The CDR3 runs 14 residues. V shed 3 bases and J shed 1 base, with 9 bases lying between them. The DNA of the CDR3 is TGTGCCAGTAGTATTTCTGACAGGAACACTGAAGCTTTCTTT. It translates to CASSISDRNTEAFF.

The chain combines TRBV6-5 with TRBJ2-7, with a weak D call TRBD2 (5 bases). Between the trimmed V and J ends, which lost 2 bases and 6 bases, there was a span of 11 bases. Germline lookup yields CDR1 MNHEY and CDR2 SVGAGI. CDR3 length: 13 amino acids. CDR3 DNA: TGTGCCAGCAGTTACGGGCCGAGGGCCGAGCAGTACTTC. Residues: CASSYGPRAEQYF.

The V call is TRBV5-4, the J call TRBJ1-4, with D possibly being TRBD1 (6 bases). Per germline, CDR1 SGHNT and CDR2 YYREEE (reference sequence). The CDR3 is made up of 16 amino acids. V lost 3 bases, J lost 0 bases, and 12 bases lay in between. DNA of the CDR3: TGTGCCAGCAGCTCGGGTGGACAGACAACTAATGAAAAACTGTTTTTT. As protein: CASSSGGQTTNEKLFF.

The rearrangement links TRBV6-5 to TRBJ2-1; a possible D gene is TRBD1 (6 bases). Germline V lookup: CDR1 MNHEY, CDR2 SVGAGI. The CDR3 length is 15 residues. V lost 3 bases, J lost 4 bases, and 13 bases lay in between. CDR3 DNA: TGTGCCAGCAGTTATGGTCAGGGGCTATACAATGAGCAGTTCTTC. Translated, it gives CASSYGQGLYNEQFF.